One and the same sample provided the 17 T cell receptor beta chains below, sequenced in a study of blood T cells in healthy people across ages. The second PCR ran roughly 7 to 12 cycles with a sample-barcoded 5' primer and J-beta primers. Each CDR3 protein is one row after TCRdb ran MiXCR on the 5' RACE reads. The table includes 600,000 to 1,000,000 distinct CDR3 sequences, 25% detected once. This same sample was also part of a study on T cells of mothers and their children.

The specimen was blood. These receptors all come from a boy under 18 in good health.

The CDR3 DNA follows: TGTGCCAGCAGCCGACGACAGGGGGCGGAAAAACTGTTTTTT. Translated: CASSRRQGAEKLFF. This chain connects TRBV12-3 or TRBV12-4 to TRBJ1-4; 10 nucleotides agree with TRBD1. The V segment lost 6 bases and the J segment 8 bases; nucleotides outside the gene matches: 6. CDR3 length equals 14 residues.

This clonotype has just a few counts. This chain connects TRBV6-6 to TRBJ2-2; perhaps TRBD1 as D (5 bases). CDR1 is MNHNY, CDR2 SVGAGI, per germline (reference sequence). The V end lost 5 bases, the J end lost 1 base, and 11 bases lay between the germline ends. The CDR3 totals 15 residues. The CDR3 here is CASSTPTGNTGELFF. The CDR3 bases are TGTGCCAGCAGTACCCCCACAGGGAACACCGGGGAGCTGTTTTTT.

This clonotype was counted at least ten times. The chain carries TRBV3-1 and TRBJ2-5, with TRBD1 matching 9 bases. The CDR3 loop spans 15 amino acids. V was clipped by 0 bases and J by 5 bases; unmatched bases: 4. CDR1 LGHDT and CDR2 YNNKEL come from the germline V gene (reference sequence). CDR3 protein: CASSQDATGGETQYF. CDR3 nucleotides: TGTGCCAGCAGCCAAGATGCGACAGGGGGTGAGACCCAGTACTTC.

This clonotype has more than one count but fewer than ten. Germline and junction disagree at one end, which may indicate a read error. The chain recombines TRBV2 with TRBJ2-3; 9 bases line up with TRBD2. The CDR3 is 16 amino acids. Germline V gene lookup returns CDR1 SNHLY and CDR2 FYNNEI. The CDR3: CASSERASGNTDAQYF. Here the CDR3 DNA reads TGTGCCAGCAGTGAAAGGGCTAGCGGGAACACAGATGCGCAGTATTTT.

CDR3 sequence: CSASSRGGFFYNEQFF. In nucleotides, the CDR3 is TGCAGTGCTAGTTCGCGCGGGGGGTTCTTCTACAATGAGCAGTTCTTC. V is TRBV20-1 and J is TRBJ2-1; 8 bases are shared with TRBD2. Germline-derived CDR1 and CDR2 are DFQATT and SNEGSKA (reference sequence). The CDR3 consists of 16 residues. J lost 3 bases, V lost 3 bases, and 10 bases had no gene match.

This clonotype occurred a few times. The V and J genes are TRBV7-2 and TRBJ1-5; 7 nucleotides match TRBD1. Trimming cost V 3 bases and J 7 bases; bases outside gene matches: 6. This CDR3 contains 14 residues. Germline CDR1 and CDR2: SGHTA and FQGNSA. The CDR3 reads CASSLGQLDQPQHF. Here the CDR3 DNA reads TGTGCCAGCAGCTTGGGACAGTTGGACCAGCCCCAGCATTTT.

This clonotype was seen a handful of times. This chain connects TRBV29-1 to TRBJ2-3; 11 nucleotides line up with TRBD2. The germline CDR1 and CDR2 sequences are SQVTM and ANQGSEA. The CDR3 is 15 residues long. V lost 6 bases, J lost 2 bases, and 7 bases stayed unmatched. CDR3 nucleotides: TGCAGCGTAGAAACTAGCGGGGGTTTCACAGATACGCAGTATTTT. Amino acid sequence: CSVETSGGFTDTQYF.

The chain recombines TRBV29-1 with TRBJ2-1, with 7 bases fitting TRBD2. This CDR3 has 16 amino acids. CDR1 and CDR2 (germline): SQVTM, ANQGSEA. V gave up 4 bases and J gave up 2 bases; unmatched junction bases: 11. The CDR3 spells CSVAGAGETTYNEQFF. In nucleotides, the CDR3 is TGCAGCGTTGCCGGGGCGGGGGAGACCACCTACAATGAGCAGTTCTTC.

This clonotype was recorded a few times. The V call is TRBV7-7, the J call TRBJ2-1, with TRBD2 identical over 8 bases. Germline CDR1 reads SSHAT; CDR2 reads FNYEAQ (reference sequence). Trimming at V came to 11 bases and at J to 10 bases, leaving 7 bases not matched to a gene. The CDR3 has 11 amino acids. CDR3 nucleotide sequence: TGTGCCGTCGGGGCGGGAGGAGAGCAGTTCTTC. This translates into CAVGAGGEQFF.

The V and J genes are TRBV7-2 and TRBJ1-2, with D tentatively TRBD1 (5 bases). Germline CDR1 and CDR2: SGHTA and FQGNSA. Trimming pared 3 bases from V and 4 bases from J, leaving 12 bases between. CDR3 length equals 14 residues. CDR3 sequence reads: CASSFEGMGYGYTF. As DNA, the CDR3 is TGTGCCAGCAGCTTCGAGGGGATGGGCTATGGCTACACCTTC. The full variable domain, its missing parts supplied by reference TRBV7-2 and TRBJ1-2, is GAGVSQSPSNKVTEKGKDVELRCDPISGHTALYWYRQSLGQGLEFLIYFQGNSAPDKSGLPSDRFSAERTGGSVSTLTIQRTQQEDSAVYLCASSFEGMGYGYTFGSGTRLTVV.

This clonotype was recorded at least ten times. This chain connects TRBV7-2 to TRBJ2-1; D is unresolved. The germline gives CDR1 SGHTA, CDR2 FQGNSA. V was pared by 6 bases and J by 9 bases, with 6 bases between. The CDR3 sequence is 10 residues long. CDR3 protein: CASSLGEQFF. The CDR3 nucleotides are TGTGCCAGCAGTTTGGGTGAGCAGTTCTTC.

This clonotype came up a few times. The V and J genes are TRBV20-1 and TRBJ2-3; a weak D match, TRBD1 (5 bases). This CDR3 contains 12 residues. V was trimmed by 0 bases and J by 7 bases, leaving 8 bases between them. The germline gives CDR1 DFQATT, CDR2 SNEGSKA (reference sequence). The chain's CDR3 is CSARDRQYTQYF. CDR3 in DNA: TGCAGTGCTAGAGATCGACAGTATACGCAGTATTTT.

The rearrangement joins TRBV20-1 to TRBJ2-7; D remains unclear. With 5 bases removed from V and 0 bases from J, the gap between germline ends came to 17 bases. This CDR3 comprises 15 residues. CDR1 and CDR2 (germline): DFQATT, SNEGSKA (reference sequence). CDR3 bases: TGCAGTGCTCGCCTGGCCAGCTACATCTCCTACGAGCAGTACTTC. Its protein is CSARLASYISYEQYF.

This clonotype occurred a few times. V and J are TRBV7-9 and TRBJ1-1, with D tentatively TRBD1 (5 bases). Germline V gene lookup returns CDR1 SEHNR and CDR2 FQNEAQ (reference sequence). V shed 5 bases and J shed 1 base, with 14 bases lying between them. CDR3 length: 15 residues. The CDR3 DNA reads TGTGCCAGCAGCCACGGTGGGGCGGGGAACACTGAAGCTTTCTTT. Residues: CASSHGGAGNTEAFF.

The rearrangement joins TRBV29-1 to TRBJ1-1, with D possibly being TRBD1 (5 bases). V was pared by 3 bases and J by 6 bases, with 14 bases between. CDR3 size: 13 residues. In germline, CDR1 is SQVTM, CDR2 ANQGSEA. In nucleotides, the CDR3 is TGCAGCGTTGACGGGGGGGAAGAGCCTGAAGCTTTCTTT. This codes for CSVDGGEEPEAFF.

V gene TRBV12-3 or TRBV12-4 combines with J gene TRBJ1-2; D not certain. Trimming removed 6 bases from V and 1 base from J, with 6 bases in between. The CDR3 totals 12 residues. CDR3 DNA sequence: TGTGCCAGCAGCCAATTTAACTATGGCTACACCTTC. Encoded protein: CASSQFNYGYTF.

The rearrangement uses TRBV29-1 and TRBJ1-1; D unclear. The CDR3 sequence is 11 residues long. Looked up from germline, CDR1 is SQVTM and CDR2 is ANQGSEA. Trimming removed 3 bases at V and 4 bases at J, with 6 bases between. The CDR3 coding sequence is TGCAGCGTTGACTCGCTCACTGAAGCTTTCTTT. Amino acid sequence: CSVDSLTEAFF.